Listed below are T cell receptor beta chains from one sample, sequenced in a study of blood T cells in healthy people across ages. Each CDR3 protein gets one entry after TCRdb re-called the 5' RACE reads with MiXCR. In the table there are more than 650,000 distinct CDR3 sequences, roughly 24% of which are singletons. The data were also submitted as part of a second study, on T cells of mothers and their children.

Sequencing was done on a sample of blood. These receptors originate from a boy between 10 and 17 years old in good health. Both conserved end residues are part of each CDR3. A D gene is named only where the DNA matches it firmly. Clone size appears in some rows only: once, few, many, or a class for an expanded clone.

clone_size d_call v_call cdr3_aa
. TRBD1 TRBV4-2 CASSQGQGAYQLQHF
. TRBD2 TRBV5-1 CASSTTGTSGDKGVIQYF
. . TRBV19 CASSDLGERRFF
few . TRBV9 CASSPRANREVRNTIYF
. . TRBV6-1 CASSEGPRGTEAFF
. . TRBV15 CATSRDPLSSYEQYF
. TRBD1 TRBV6-2/TRBV6-3 CASSTGQGAFETQYF
few . TRBV29-1 CSVEEEAGDEQYF
. . TRBV7-9 CASSYQDPGEQYF
few . TRBV12-3/TRBV12-4 CASSFLAGDSYNEQFF
. . TRBV11-2 CASSPITFYEQYF
. . TRBV9 CASSPSREQFF
. TRBD1 TRBV12-5 CASGSRTGIYNEQFF
few . TRBV11-1 CACSSGRGLNTEAFF
. TRBD1 TRBV12-3/TRBV12-4 CASSFGGQDQYF
. . TRBV6-5 CASSSPVGRGQSNEQFF
many . TRBV4-2 CASSQAQGGAGANVLTF
. TRBD2 TRBV28 CASKTLAGGLYEQYF
. . TRBV2 CASTDLGRNTQYF
few . TRBV29-1 CSVEGTGSSYGYTF
few . TRBV11-3 CASSLRGAANTGELFF
. . TRBV15 CATSRDPPDTQYF
few . TRBV9 CASAVSSGANVLTF
. TRBD2 TRBV6-1 CASGLAGGEGTQYF
few . TRBV11-1 CASTPTPGDGGSFSYNEQFF
. . TRBV5-1 CASRLGDGYGYTF
few . TRBV28 CASRRTPGTGQETQYF
few . TRBV7-9 CASIPKGDIDEKLFF
few . TRBV6-5 CASSYGMYTEAFF
. . TRBV5-1 CASSLEPPTRETQYF
few TRBD1 TRBV12-3/TRBV12-4 CASSLKTGGGYEQYF
once . TRBV4-1 CASSQDSALYNEQFF
. . TRBV29-1 CSVGFTNYGYTF
. TRBD1 TRBV5-1 CASSQSATGDYGYTF
. . TRBV12-3/TRBV12-4 CASSLEFAGDTQYF
few TRBD2 TRBV28 CASSLRPERGKETQYF
. . TRBV5-1 CASSLKRNTEAFF
few . TRBV4-1 CASSQVGRVEETQYF
. TRBD2 TRBV28 CASSLIPGASGNNEQFF
few TRBD1 TRBV5-1 CASSLARDRGLGEQYF
. . TRBV2 CASSFIGRNTEAFF
few . TRBV10-1 CASSDFGTPLRF
. TRBD1 TRBV18 CASSIGQGAHEQYF
. . TRBV5-1 CASSLGAQGPEKLFF
few TRBD2 TRBV2 CASSEPRTSGYNEQFF
. . TRBV16 CARSQFLANTGELFF